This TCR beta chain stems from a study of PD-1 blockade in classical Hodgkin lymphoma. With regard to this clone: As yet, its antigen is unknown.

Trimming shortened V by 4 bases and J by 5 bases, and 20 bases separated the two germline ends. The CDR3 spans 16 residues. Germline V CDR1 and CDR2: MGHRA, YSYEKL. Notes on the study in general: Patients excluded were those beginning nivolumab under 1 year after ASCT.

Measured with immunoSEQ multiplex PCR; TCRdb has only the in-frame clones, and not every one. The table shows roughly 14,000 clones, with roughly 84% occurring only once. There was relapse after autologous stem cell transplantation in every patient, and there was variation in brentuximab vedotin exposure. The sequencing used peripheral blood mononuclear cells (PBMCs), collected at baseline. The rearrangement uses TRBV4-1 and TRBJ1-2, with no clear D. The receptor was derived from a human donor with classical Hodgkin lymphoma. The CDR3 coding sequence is TGCGCCAGCAGCCTATCGCTCGGGGATGTGAAGTATGGCTACACCTTC. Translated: CASSLSLGDVKYGYTF.